This T cell receptor beta chain comes out of a study of human T cells and chemical hapten exposure. This clonotype was observed at least ten times. Each CDR3 protein gets one entry after TCRdb re-called the RACE reads with MiXCR. In the table there are over 75,000 distinct CDR3 sequences, roughly 11% of which are singletons. Indicated time point: patch test 3, about 24 weeks after DPC sensitization. The treatment denotes: therapeutic diphenylcyclopropenone sensitization with weekly scalp DPC. The CDR3 runs to 14 residues. The V and J ends lost 0 bases and 5 bases respectively, with 13 bases between them. The germline V gene has CDR1 GTSNPN and CDR2 SVGIG (reference sequence).

The receptor was derived from a woman in her thirties with alopecia areata. Some clones in this sample may be carry-over from other donors' samples. This chain links TRBV30 with TRBJ1-1; possibly TRBD1 for D (5 bases). This specimen consisted of whole blood, obtained in connection with sensitization to the hapten diphenylcyclopropenone (DPC). The CDR3 sequence is CAWSVPGWRTEAFF. CDR3 coding DNA: TGTGCCTGGAGTGTACCAGGGTGGCGGACTGAAGCTTTCTTT.